This record concerns one T cell receptor beta chain sequence. The authors ran a second PCR of 7 to 11 cycles using a sample-barcoded 5' primer and a J-beta primer mix. Each cDNA was tagged by a template-switch adaptor containing 12 random nucleotides. One entry per CDR3 protein results from TCRdb running MiXCR on the 5' RACE reads. The sample has more than 900,000 distinct CDR3 sequences, 29% seen once. Researchers collected 9.5 to 10 milliliters of peripheral blood from every single donor. These data come from a study of blood T cells in healthy people across ages. CDR1 is MNHEY, CDR2 SMNVEV, per germline (reference sequence). This CDR3 contains 15 residues. V gave up 3 bases and J gave up 6 bases; unmatched junction bases: 7. This sample was shared with a second study, whose subject was T cells of mothers and their children. That source reports: Regardless of relatedness, pairs show thymic selection shaping TCR recombination output in a similar manner.

The specimen sequenced was blood. The chain carries TRBV27 and TRBJ1-5, with 8 bases that match TRBD1. The receptor was derived from a woman aged 40 to 55 in good health. CDR3 amino acids: CASSLHRGKGQPQHF. The CDR3 nucleotides are TGTGCCAGCAGTTTGCACAGGGGGAAGGGTCAGCCCCAGCATTTT.